The present T cell receptor (beta chain) was sequenced within a study of post-analysis software for immune sequencing data. The wider study: Some patients lacked subtype; others had relapsing-remitting, secondary progressive or progressive-relapsing disease. Study-level results: Comparison with controls showed significantly lower normalized Chao1 diversity in multiple sclerosis patients. Higher frequency in patients than in controls was seen for several TRBV segments, with TRBV5-6, TRBV5-1 and TRBV20-1 among them. The authors found that F measure strongly co-clustered same-batch samples.

The CDR3 runs 14 residues. Trimming took 3 bases from V and 2 from J, leaving 7 bases between them. Turning to this clonotype: Its specificity is unknown.

TCR beta libraries were prepared from cDNA with unique molecular identifiers. There were roughly 0.95 to 10 million T cells, and approximately 480,000 cDNA molecules came from them. TCRdb fed the PCR reads into MiXCR, producing one record per CDR3 protein. The data contain about 680,000 distinct CDR3 sequences, 55% to 70% of them seen just once; the ten biggest clones take up over 9%. The J gene is TRBJ2-2, the V gene TRBV12-3 or TRBV12-4, with no clear D. The TCR sequence derives from a girl aged 2-10 years with multiple sclerosis. The source material was blood. The CDR3, as DNA: TGTGCCAGCAGTTTGGGTGAAAACACCGGGGAGCTGTTTTTT. Translation gives CASSLGENTGELFF.